Following are 30 T cell receptor beta chains from one sample sequenced in a study of T-cell reconstitution after alpha-beta-depleted transplantation in children. A library of TCRbeta sequences, prepared with unique molecular identifiers, was generated. TCRdb re-called the PCR reads with MiXCR, one entry per CDR3 protein. In the table there are about 610,000 distinct CDR3 sequences, more than 9% of which are singletons. The sample consisted of PBMCs from the stem cell graft donor, taken from the stem cell graft. These receptors all come from a human donor who donated a stem cell graft to a child with acute myeloid leukemia.

V usage is TRBV2 and J usage is TRBJ2-7; the D is unclear. The CDR3 extends over 17 amino acids. Germline V gene sequence: CDR1 SNHLY, CDR2 FYNNEI. Trimming removed 1 base at V and 2 bases at J, with 18 bases between. DNA of the CDR3: TGTGCCAGCAGTGAAGGGGGTGGGTCGCTCGTTCCCTACGAGCAGTACTTC. Encoded protein: CASSEGGGSLVPYEQYF.

V usage is TRBV20-1 and J usage is TRBJ2-3, with D unclear. The CDR3 totals 14 residues. Per germline, CDR1 DFQATT and CDR2 SNEGSKA (reference sequence). The V gene lost 5 bases and the J gene lost 2 bases, with 14 bases spanning the gap. Here the CDR3 reads CSALFGVITDTQYF. CDR3 sequence (DNA): TGCAGTGCTTTGTTTGGGGTTATCACAGATACGCAGTATTTT.

To note about this clonotype: Given a much more abundant clone one base away, this may be a read error. This chain links TRBV5-1 with TRBJ2-7, with TRBD1 matching over 10 bases. Germline loops: CDR1 SGHRS, CDR2 YFSETQ. The junction had 11 bases not matched to a gene; V was cut back by 0 bases and J by 5 bases. The CDR3 totals 17 residues. The CDR3 DNA reads as TGCGCCAGCAGCTTGGAGACAGGGGGCCTATCACCGGACGAGCAGTACTTC. As protein: CASSLETGGLSPDEQYF.

This clonotype was seen many times. The chain is built from TRBV29-1 and TRBJ2-1; 8 nucleotides agree with TRBD2. This CDR3 is built from 13 residues. Germline assignment: CDR1 SQVTM and CDR2 ANQGSEA. Trimming at V came to 7 bases and at J to 6 bases, leaving 8 bases not matched to a gene. CDR3: CSGFSGTTNEQFF. As DNA, the CDR3 is TGCAGCGGGTTTAGCGGGACCACCAATGAGCAGTTCTTC.

V gene TRBV5-1 combines with J gene TRBJ2-7, with D perhaps TRBD1 (6 bases). The CDR3 contains 14 residues. Germline CDR1 and CDR2: SGHRS and YFSETQ. Trimming took off 4 bases at V and 0 bases at J, with 11 bases between the two ends. The CDR3 spells CASSHNRDSYEQYF. The CDR3 nucleotides read TGCGCCAGCAGCCATAACAGGGACTCCTACGAGCAGTACTTC.

This clonotype has just a few counts. V gene TRBV29-1 combines with J gene TRBJ1-4; D is perhaps TRBD1 (5 bases). The germline gives CDR1 SQVTM, CDR2 ANQGSEA. V dropped 7 bases and J dropped 3 bases, with 15 bases sitting between them. The CDR3 extends over 14 amino acids. The chain's CDR3 is CSDLPREANEKLFF. The CDR3 nucleotides are TGCAGCGACCTGCCCAGGGAGGCTAATGAAAAACTGTTTTTT.

This clonotype appeared many times. CDR3 residues: CSARDLAISTDTQYF. CDR3 nucleotides: TGCAGTGCTAGAGATCTAGCGATTAGCACAGATACGCAGTATTTT. This sequence joins TRBV20-1 and TRBJ2-3; perhaps TRBD2 as D (6 bases). Trimming shortened V by 0 bases and J by 0 bases, and 10 bases separated the two germline ends. Germline V gene data show CDR1 as DFQATT and CDR2 as SNEGSKA (reference sequence). The CDR3 spans 15 residues.

This clonotype appeared many times. V and J are TRBV7-9 and TRBJ2-3; D ambiguous. Trimming stripped 4 bases from V and 2 bases from J, with 13 bases between. Germline lookup yields CDR1 SEHNR and CDR2 FQNEAQ (reference sequence). The CDR3 extends over 15 amino acids. CDR3 sequence reads: CASSSGSSNTDTQYF. DNA of the CDR3: TGTGCCAGCAGCTCCGGGTCCAGCAACACAGATACGCAGTATTTT.

J is TRBJ2-3 and V is TRBV20-1, with TRBD1 matching over 9 bases. V was clipped by 5 bases and J by 9 bases; unmatched bases: 9. This CDR3 region has 13 residues. Germline loops: CDR1 DFQATT, CDR2 SNEGSKA (reference sequence). The CDR3 here is CSAPDRGKGTQYF. CDR3 nucleotides: TGCAGTGCTCCGGACAGGGGAAAGGGGACGCAGTATTTT.

The genes are TRBV5-1 and TRBJ1-4; 9 bases agree with TRBD1. CDR3 size: 16 residues. Germline V gene data show CDR1 as SGHRS and CDR2 as YFSETQ. Unmatched junction bases numbered 10, after V lost 4 bases and J lost 6 bases. CDR3 residues: CASSLRTGAPHEKLFF. The CDR3 DNA is TGCGCCAGCAGCCTACGGACAGGGGCTCCCCATGAAAAACTGTTTTTT.

In regard to this clonotype: A read error may account for a junction end that differs from germline. The chain carries TRBV7-7 and TRBJ2-2, with D maybe TRBD2 (5 bases). Germline assignment: CDR1 SSHAT and CDR2 FNYEAQ (reference sequence). This CDR3 has 13 residues. The CDR3, as DNA: TGTGCTAGCAGCTCTACTAGGACCGGGGAGCTGTTTTTT. It specifies CASSSTRTGELFF.

The sample holds many counts of this clonotype. The chain carries TRBV20-1 and TRBJ2-1; D gene ambiguous. The CDR3 loop spans 18 amino acids. CDR1 and CDR2 (germline): DFQATT, SNEGSKA (reference sequence). The germline V and J ends were trimmed by 0 bases and 1 base, with 19 bases remaining between them. In DNA form, the CDR3 reads TGCAGTGCTAGAGACCTGGGTCTGGCGGCAGGTTCCTACAATGAGCAGTTCTTC. The encoded protein is CSARDLGLAAGSYNEQFF.

This clonotype was observed many times. The chain couples TRBV4-3 to TRBJ2-1; TRBD2 might be the D (6 bases). Between the trimmed V and J ends, which lost 1 base and 3 bases, there was a span of 16 bases. Germline V CDR1 and CDR2: LGHNA, YSLEER. The CDR3 sequence is 17 residues long. The CDR3: CASSQGEGAGYYNEQFF. DNA of the CDR3: TGCGCCAGCAGCCAAGGGGAAGGGGCGGGGTACTACAATGAGCAGTTCTTC.

This clonotype was observed many times. The rearrangement uses TRBV4-3 and TRBJ2-7, with 7 bases matching TRBD2. The CDR3 is 16 residues long. CDR1 is LGHNA, CDR2 YSLEER, per germline. With V trimmed by 0 bases and J by 0 bases, 5 bases remained unmatched. The CDR3 region is CASSQDRGVSSYEQYF. The CDR3 region has the DNA TGCGCCAGCAGCCAAGATCGGGGGGTTAGCTCCTACGAGCAGTACTTC.

This clonotype was picked up many times. The rearrangement joins TRBV27 to TRBJ2-2, with 10 nucleotides matching TRBD1. V trimming: 6 bases; J trimming: 3 bases; junction bases outside the gene matches: 13. CDR1 is MNHEY, CDR2 SMNVEV, per germline (reference sequence). This CDR3 region has 18 residues. The CDR3 loop reads CASRPGRQGAMDTGELFF. The CDR3 region has the DNA TGTGCCAGCAGGCCAGGGAGACAGGGGGCTATGGACACCGGGGAGCTGTTTTTT.

J is TRBJ2-7 and V is TRBV29-1; 12 nucleotides align to TRBD2. The trim removed 1 base at V and 5 bases at J, leaving 3 bases unmatched. Per the germline V gene, CDR1 is SQVTM and CDR2 is ANQGSEA. The CDR3 loop spans 14 amino acids. Here the CDR3 DNA reads TGCAGCGTTGAAGGACTAGCGGGAGCGGACGAGCAGTACTTC. Its protein is CSVEGLAGADEQYF.

This clonotype was counted many times. The chain uses TRBV28 and TRBJ2-3, with a possible D match to TRBD1 (6 bases). V was cut by 3 bases and J by 4 bases, with 14 bases left in between. Per the germline V gene, CDR1 is MDHEN and CDR2 is SYDVKM. CDR3 length equals 15 residues. In DNA, the CDR3 is TGTGCCAGCAGTTTGATAGGGGGAGCCGCAGATACGCAGTATTTT. Translating gives CASSLIGGAADTQYF. Complete variable domain (other parts from reference TRBV28 and TRBJ2-3): DVKVTQSSRYLVKRTGEKVFLECVQDMDHENMFWYRQDPGLGLRLIYFSYDVKMKEKGDIPEGYSVSREKKERFSLILESASTNQTSMYLCASSLIGGAADTQYFGPGTRLTVL.

This clonotype was recorded a few times. The chain employs TRBV5-6 and TRBJ2-1, with 8 bases that match TRBD2. Germline-derived CDR1 and CDR2 are SGHDT and YYEEEE. V was clipped by 0 bases and J by 4 bases; unmatched bases: 12. The CDR3 runs 18 residues. CDR3: CASSLERSPSGPYNEQFF. The CDR3 coding sequence is TGTGCCAGCAGCTTGGAGCGGTCCCCTAGCGGGCCTTACAATGAGCAGTTCTTC. Using reference TRBV5-6 and TRBJ2-1 for the parts outside the CDR3, the full variable domain is DAGVTQSPTHLIKTRGQQVTLRCSPKSGHDTVSWYQQALGQGPQFIFQYYEEEERQRGNFPDRFSGHQFPNYSSELNVNALLLGDSALYLCASSLERSPSGPYNEQFFGPGTRLTVL.

This clonotype was counted a few times. The chain combines TRBV20-1 with TRBJ2-7; D possibly corresponds to TRBD2 (5 bases). CDR1 DFQATT and CDR2 SNEGSKA come from the germline V gene (reference sequence). The CDR3 extends over 11 amino acids. V lost 6 bases, J lost 6 bases, and 12 bases lay in between. The CDR3 DNA reads as TGCAGTGCGGGAAGGACTGGCGAGCAGTACTTC. It codes for CSAGRTGEQYF.

V is TRBV28 and J is TRBJ1-2, with D possibly being TRBD1 (5 bases). V dropped 6 bases and J dropped 4 bases, with 18 bases sitting between them. The CDR3 contains 15 residues. From germline, CDR1 is MDHEN and CDR2 SYDVKM. Here the CDR3 reads CASSRPMGGGYGYTF. The CDR3 DNA is TGTGCCAGCAGCCGCCCGATGGGGGGGGGCTATGGCTACACCTTC.

V gene TRBV9 combines with J gene TRBJ2-7, with 8 bases aligning to TRBD2. The CDR3 sequence is 14 residues long. V dropped 0 bases and J dropped 3; count of bases not matched to a gene: 2. Germline V lookup: CDR1 SGDLS, CDR2 YYNGEE. CDR3: CASSVAGLGYEQYF. CDR3 coding DNA: TGTGCCAGCAGCGTAGCGGGACTAGGCTACGAGCAGTACTTC.

This clonotype was picked up many times. V is TRBV20-1 and J is TRBJ2-3; 12 bases align to TRBD2. Germline V lookup: CDR1 DFQATT, CDR2 SNEGSKA (reference sequence). The ends lost 1 base at V and 4 bases at J; junction bases unmatched: 6. This CDR3 has 16 amino acids. The CDR3 sequence is CSARGLAGVGPDTQYF. CDR3 DNA sequence: TGCAGTGCTAGAGGACTAGCGGGAGTCGGCCCAGATACGCAGTATTTT.

In its sample, this clonotype was seen a few times. The chain joins TRBV20-1 to TRBJ2-5; 8 bases match TRBD2. The germline CDR1 and CDR2 sequences are DFQATT and SNEGSKA (reference sequence). J was trimmed by 4 bases and V by 0 bases; bases with no gene match: 10. The CDR3 is made up of 16 amino acids. The CDR3 DNA reads as TGCAGTGCTAGAGATAGGAGAGGAGCGGGAGTAGAGACCCAGTACTTC. Its protein is CSARDRRGAGVETQYF.

This clonotype was counted ten times or more. The chain is built from TRBV7-9 and TRBJ1-1, with D perhaps matching TRBD1 (5 bases). Germline CDR1 reads SEHNR; CDR2 reads FQNEAQ (reference sequence). The CDR3 is made up of 14 amino acids. V lost 1 base and J 2 bases, leaving 8 bases between the germline ends. The CDR3 nucleotides are TGTGCCAGCAGCTTAGGACAGAGTAACACTGAAGCTTTCTTT. Translated: CASSLGQSNTEAFF.

J is TRBJ2-3 and V is TRBV6-2 or TRBV6-3; possible D gene TRBD2, 5 bases. Trimming shortened V by 1 base and J by 0 bases, and 11 bases separated the two germline ends. Germline assignment: CDR1 MNHEY and CDR2 SVGEGT. The CDR3 is 16 residues long. The CDR3 reads CASSYLVGGSTDTQYF. In DNA, the CDR3 is TGTGCCAGCAGTTACTTGGTTGGCGGGAGCACAGATACGCAGTATTTT.

CDR3 sequence reads: CASSSDSYYGYTF. In DNA, the CDR3 is TGTGCCAGCAGCTCGGACAGTTATTATGGCTACACCTTC. The chain joins TRBV7-2 to TRBJ1-2, with a tentative D call TRBD1 (6 bases). Per germline, CDR1 SGHTA and CDR2 FQGNSA. V was shortened by 4 bases and J by 5 bases, with 11 bases between the two germline ends. This CDR3 is built from 13 residues. The full variable domain, rest sourced from reference TRBV7-2 and TRBJ1-2, is GAGVSQSPSNKVTEKGKDVELRCDPISGHTALYWYRQSLGQGLEFLIYFQGNSAPDKSGLPSDRFSAERTGGSVSTLTIQRTQQEDSAVYLCASSSDSYYGYTFGSGTRLTVV.

This clonotype was recorded a few times. This chain joins TRBV6-4 and TRBJ2-1; a weak D match, TRBD2 (6 bases). Germline V lookup: CDR1 MRHNA, CDR2 SNTAGT. The germline V and J ends were trimmed by 7 bases and 8 bases, with 30 bases remaining between them. The CDR3 spans 18 residues. Written as DNA, the CDR3 is TGTGCCAGCAAGACAGCGAGCGGGTGGGTTGGGCCTAGGGATGAGCAGTTCTTC. Encoded protein: CASKTASGWVGPRDEQFF.

Concerning this clonotype: Its ends do not fully match the called genes, so a read error is possible. V gene TRBV20-1 combines with J gene TRBJ2-5; 7 positions agree with TRBD2. The CDR3 has 15 residues. The germline gives CDR1 DFQATT, CDR2 SNEGSKA (reference sequence). CDR3 loop: CCARGRGSVIETQYF. The DNA for the CDR3 is TGCTGTGCTAGAGGGCGCGGGAGTGTCATAGAGACCCAGTACTTC.

There are many counts of this clonotype. The V and J genes are TRBV3-1 and TRBJ1-5; TRBD1 is a possible D gene (6 bases). This CDR3 comprises 13 residues. The germline V gene has CDR1 LGHDT and CDR2 YNNKEL (reference sequence). Between the trimmed V and J ends, which lost 7 bases and 6 bases, there was a span of 13 bases. The DNA of the CDR3 is TGTGCCAGCACCGAGGGGGGAGGTCAGCCCCAGCATTTT. It specifies CASTEGGGQPQHF. Drawing the rest from reference TRBV3-1 and TRBJ1-5, the complete variable domain is DTAVSQTPKYLVTQMGNDKSIKCEQNLGHDTMYWYKQDSKKFLKIMFSYNNKELIINETVPNRFSPKSPDKAHLNLHINSLELGDSAVYFCASTEGGGQPQHFGDGTRLSIL.

This clonotype was found many times. The chain couples TRBV7-9 to TRBJ1-1; 9 bases are a match to TRBD1. V shed 5 bases, J shed 0 bases, and the junction held 7 bases outside the gene matches. The V gene's germline CDR1 is SEHNR and CDR2 FQNEAQ (reference sequence). The CDR3 length is 16 residues. This CDR3 is CASSPDRGEMNTEAFF. The CDR3 nucleotides are TGTGCCAGCAGCCCGGACAGGGGCGAAATGAACACTGAAGCTTTCTTT.